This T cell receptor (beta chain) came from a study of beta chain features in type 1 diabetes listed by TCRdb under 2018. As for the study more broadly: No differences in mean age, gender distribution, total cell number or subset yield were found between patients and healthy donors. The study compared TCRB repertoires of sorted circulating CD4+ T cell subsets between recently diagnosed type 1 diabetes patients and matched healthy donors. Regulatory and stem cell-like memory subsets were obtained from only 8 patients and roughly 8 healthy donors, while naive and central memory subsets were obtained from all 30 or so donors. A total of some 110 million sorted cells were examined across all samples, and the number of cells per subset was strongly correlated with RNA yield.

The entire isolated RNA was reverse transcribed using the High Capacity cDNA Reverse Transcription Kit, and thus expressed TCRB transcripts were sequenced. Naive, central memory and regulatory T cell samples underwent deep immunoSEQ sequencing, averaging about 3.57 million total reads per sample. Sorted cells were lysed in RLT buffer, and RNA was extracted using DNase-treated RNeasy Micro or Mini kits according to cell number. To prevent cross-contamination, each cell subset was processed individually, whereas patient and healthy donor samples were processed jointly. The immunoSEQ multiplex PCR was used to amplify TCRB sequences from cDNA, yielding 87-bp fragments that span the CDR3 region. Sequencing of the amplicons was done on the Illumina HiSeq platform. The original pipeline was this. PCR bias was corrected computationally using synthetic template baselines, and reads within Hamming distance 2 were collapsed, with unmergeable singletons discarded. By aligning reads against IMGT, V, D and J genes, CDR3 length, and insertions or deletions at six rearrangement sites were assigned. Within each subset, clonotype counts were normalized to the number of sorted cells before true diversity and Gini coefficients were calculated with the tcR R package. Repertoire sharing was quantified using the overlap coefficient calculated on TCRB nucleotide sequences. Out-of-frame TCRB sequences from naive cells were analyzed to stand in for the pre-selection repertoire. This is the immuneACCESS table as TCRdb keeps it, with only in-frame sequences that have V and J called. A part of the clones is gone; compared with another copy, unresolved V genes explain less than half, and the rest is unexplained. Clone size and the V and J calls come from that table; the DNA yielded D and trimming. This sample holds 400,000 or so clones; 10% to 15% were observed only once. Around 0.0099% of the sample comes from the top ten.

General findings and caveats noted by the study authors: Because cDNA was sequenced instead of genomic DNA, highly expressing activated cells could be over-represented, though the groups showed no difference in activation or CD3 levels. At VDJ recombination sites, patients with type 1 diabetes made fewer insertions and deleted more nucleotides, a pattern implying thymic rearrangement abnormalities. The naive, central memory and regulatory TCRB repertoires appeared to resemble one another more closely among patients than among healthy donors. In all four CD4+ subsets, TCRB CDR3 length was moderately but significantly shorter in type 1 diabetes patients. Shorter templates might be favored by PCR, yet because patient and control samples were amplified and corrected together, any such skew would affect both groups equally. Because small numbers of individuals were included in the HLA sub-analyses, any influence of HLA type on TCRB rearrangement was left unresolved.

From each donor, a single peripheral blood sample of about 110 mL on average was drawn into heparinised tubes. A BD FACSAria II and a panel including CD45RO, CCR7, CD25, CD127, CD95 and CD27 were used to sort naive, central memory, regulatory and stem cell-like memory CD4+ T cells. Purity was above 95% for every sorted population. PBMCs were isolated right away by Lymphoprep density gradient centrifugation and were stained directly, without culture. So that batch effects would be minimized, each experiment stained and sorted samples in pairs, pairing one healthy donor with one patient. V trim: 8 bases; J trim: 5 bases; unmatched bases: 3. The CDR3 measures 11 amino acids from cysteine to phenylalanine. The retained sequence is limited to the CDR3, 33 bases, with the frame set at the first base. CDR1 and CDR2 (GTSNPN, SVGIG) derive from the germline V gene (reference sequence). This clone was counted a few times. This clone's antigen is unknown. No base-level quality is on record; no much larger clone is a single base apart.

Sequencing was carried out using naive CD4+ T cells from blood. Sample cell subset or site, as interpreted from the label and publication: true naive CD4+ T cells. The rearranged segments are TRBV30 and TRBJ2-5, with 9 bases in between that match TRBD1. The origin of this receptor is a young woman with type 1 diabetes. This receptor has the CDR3 CAGDRGETQYF. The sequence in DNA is TGTGCCGGCGACAGGGGGGAGACCCAGTACTTC.